These T cell receptor beta chains were read from a single sample in a study of T cell responses to AZD1222 COVID-19 vaccine. The method was immunoSEQ multiplex PCR; TCRdb's version includes in-frame clones alone and lacks a portion of them. The repertoire holds about 220,000 clones, with about 92% as singletons. Sequencing used peripheral blood, obtained on day 0 of MenACWY control vaccination. All receptors come from an adult in good health. Both conserved end residues are part of each CDR3. The order of the fields is CDR3 DNA, CDR3 protein, clone size, D gene, V gene, CDR3 length, J gene. A D gene is named only where the DNA matches it firmly. The size entry is marked missing in some rows and otherwise reads once, few, many or a size class.

TGCAGTATCAAGAACACCGGGGAGCTGTTTTTT,CSIKNTGELFF,-,-,TRBV20-1,11,TRBJ2-2
TGTGCCAGCAGAACGACAGGGGGGAATGAAAAACTGTTTTTT,CASRTTGGNEKLFF,once,TRBD1,TRBV6-5,14,TRBJ1-4
TGTGCCACCAACGGAGGGGTAGATACGCAGTATTTT,CATNGGVDTQYF,-,-,TRBV19,12,TRBJ2-3
TGCGCCAGCAGCTGGGGACAGGGTAACTATGGCTACACCTTC,CASSWGQGNYGYTF,-,TRBD1,TRBV5-1,14,TRBJ1-2
TGTGCCAGCAGTTACACTAGCCGGGTTAACTATGGCTACACCTTC,CASSYTSRVNYGYTF,-,-,TRBV6-5,15,TRBJ1-2
TGTGCCAGCAGTCTCCGACAGAGAGGGTCCAATGAGCAGTTCTTC,CASSLRQRGSNEQFF,-,-,TRBV6-5,15,TRBJ2-1
TGCGCCAGCAGCCAAAGTGGTCAGGGAGACACCGGGGAGCTGTTTTTT,CASSQSGQGDTGELFF,-,-,TRBV5-1,16,TRBJ2-2
TGTGCCAGTAGCAATTTTTTCGGGGAACAGCCCCAGCATTTT,CASSNFFGEQPQHF,-,-,TRBV19,14,TRBJ1-5
TGTGCCAGCAGTTACTCGAGGCAGGTGACAGATACGCAGTATTTT,CASSYSRQVTDTQYF,-,-,TRBV6-5,15,TRBJ2-3
TGTGCCAGCAGTTCAACAGGGGGTATCGGAGACGAGCAGTACTTC,CASSSTGGIGDEQYF,-,TRBD1,TRBV7-9,15,TRBJ2-7
TGTGCCAGCAGCTTCGGGTTTGGGAGCTCCTACGAGCAGTACTTC,CASSFGFGSSYEQYF,once,-,TRBV11-2,15,TRBJ2-7
TGTGCCAGTTCTTACGACAGGGGTAACTATGGCTACACCTTC,CASSYDRGNYGYTF,few,TRBD1,TRBV19,14,TRBJ1-2
TGCGCCAGCAGTTCGGTGGATACGCAGTATTTT,CASSSVDTQYF,-,-,TRBV5-1,11,TRBJ2-3
TGTGCCAGCAGCTCGGACAGGGGTCAGCCCCAGCATTTT,CASSSDRGQPQHF,-,TRBD1,TRBV5-5,13,TRBJ1-5
TGTGCCAGTAAGGGCCTTGATGGCGAAGCTTTCTTT,CASKGLDGEAFF,-,-,TRBV19,12,TRBJ1-1
TGTGCCAGCAGGGACCGCTATAGCAATCAGCCCCAGCATTTT,CASRDRYSNQPQHF,-,-,TRBV28,14,TRBJ1-5
TGTGCCAGCAGCCCCTTTCCCGATCAGCCCCAGCATTTT,CASSPFPDQPQHF,-,-,TRBV7-8,13,TRBJ1-5
TGTGCCAGTGATGAAGCTAGCTCTGGAAACACCATATATTTT,CASDEASSGNTIYF,-,-,TRBV19,14,TRBJ1-3
TGTGCCAGCAGCTTAACTCTCGGCAGGGGGAGAACTGAAGCTTTCTTT,CASSLTLGRGRTEAFF,-,TRBD1,TRBV7-9,16,TRBJ1-1
TGTGCCAGCTCACCACTAGGGGAGTTGGCCTTGAACACTGAAGCTTTCTTT,CASSPLGELALNTEAFF,-,-,TRBV18,17,TRBJ1-1
TGTGCCAGCAGCTTAGCGGGAGGGGGAGGTAACTATGGCTACACCTTC,CASSLAGGGGNYGYTF,-,-,TRBV11-2,16,TRBJ1-2
TGTGCCAGCAGTTTGCGTGGAAACTATGGCTACACCTTC,CASSLRGNYGYTF,-,-,TRBV12-3/TRBV12-4,13,TRBJ1-2
TGTGCCAGCAGTGGGCGGGTTGGGAAAGGCGAGCAGTACTTC,CASSGRVGKGEQYF,few,-,TRBV5-4,14,TRBJ2-7
TGTGCCAGCAGTTTCGCCGGGACAGCCTCGGCAGGGCAGCCCCAGCATTTT,CASSFAGTASAGQPQHF,-,TRBD1,TRBV6-2/TRBV6-3,17,TRBJ1-5
TGTGCCAGCAGTGACCTTTCTTTAACGACAGCCCACTACGAGCAGTACTTC,CASSDLSLTTAHYEQYF,-,-,TRBV6-1,17,TRBJ2-7
TGCGCCAGCAGCGTCCAGGGCCTGGGAGAGACCCAGTACTTC,CASSVQGLGETQYF,-,-,TRBV5-1,14,TRBJ2-5
TGTGCCAGCAGCCTAGGGAGATCTGGAAACACCATATATTTT,CASSLGRSGNTIYF,-,-,TRBV7-8,14,TRBJ1-3
TGTGCCAGCAGCCGGGGACGTAACACTGAAGCTTTCTTT,CASSRGRNTEAFF,-,-,TRBV3-1/TRBV3-2,13,TRBJ1-1
TGTGCCAGCAGCTTGGGGACTCGAACCTCTGGGGGCTACACCTTC,CASSLGTRTSGGYTF,-,-,TRBV5-4,15,TRBJ1-2
TGTGCCAGTAGCGGGTTTGGCTGGAGCAATCAGCCCCAGCATTTT,CASSGFGWSNQPQHF,-,-,TRBV19,15,TRBJ1-5
TGTGCCACTGAGGGGCGGCTGACAGGGGGGAGCAATCAGCCCCAGCATTTT,CATEGRLTGGSNQPQHF,-,TRBD1,TRBV15,17,TRBJ1-5
TGTGCCAGCAGGGCCGGGGCAACAGGAGGCTACACCTTC,CASRAGATGGYTF,-,-,TRBV2,13,TRBJ1-2
TGTGCCAGCAGTTCGTACAGAGGAAAGGGCTACACCTTC,CASSSYRGKGYTF,-,-,TRBV6-5,13,TRBJ1-2
TGTGCCAGCAGTGAATGGGGGGGGCCACGCACCGGGGAGCTGTTTTTT,CASSEWGGPRTGELFF,once,-,TRBV25-1,16,TRBJ2-2
TGTGCCAGCAGTCGACAGGGGTCGGTAACTGAAGCTTTCTTT,CASSRQGSVTEAFF,-,TRBD1,TRBV2,14,TRBJ1-1
TGTGCCAGCATTCTGGGGAATAGCAATCAGCCCCAGCATTTT,CASILGNSNQPQHF,-,-,TRBV28,14,TRBJ1-5
TGTGCCAGCAGCACAACTAGGGGGCAATGGATATCTGAAGCTTTCTTT,CASSTTRGQWISEAFF,-,TRBD1,TRBV28,16,TRBJ1-1
TGTGCCAGCAGGACTCAGGGTGGCTACACCTTC,CASRTQGGYTF,-,-,TRBV25-1,11,TRBJ1-2
TGTGCCAGCAGCCACAGAGCCGGGACGGTTAATTCACCCCTCCACTTT,CASSHRAGTVNSPLHF,-,-,TRBV3-1/TRBV3-2,16,TRBJ1-6
TGTGCCAGCAGCTTTACTAGCGGGGGCCATCCTAGCACAGATACGCAGTATTTT,CASSFTSGGHPSTDTQYF,-,TRBD2,TRBV5-4,18,TRBJ2-3
TGTGCCAGCAGCCAGGCGAGGGCCGGGACTAGCGGCTACGAGCAGTACTTC,CASSQARAGTSGYEQYF,-,TRBD2,TRBV3-1/TRBV3-2,17,TRBJ2-7
TGTGCCAGCAGCCCACAGCGGGGGGACGGCTACACCTTC,CASSPQRGDGYTF,-,-,TRBV7-9,13,TRBJ1-2
TGCGCCAGCAGCCGAACTAGCGGGGGGGTTATTGAGCAGTTCTTC,CASSRTSGGVIEQFF,-,TRBD2,TRBV5-1,15,TRBJ2-1
TGTGCCAGTAGTATAGGAGGGGGTAATGAAAAACTGTTTTTT,CASSIGGGNEKLFF,-,-,TRBV19,14,TRBJ1-4
TGTGCCAGCAGCCAAGGGGGGGCGTTCTACAATGAGCAGTTCTTC,CASSQGGAFYNEQFF,once,-,TRBV3-1/TRBV3-2,15,TRBJ2-1
TGTGCCAGCAGTCAACAGGGAGTGCTCTACGAGCAGTACTTC,CASSQQGVLYEQYF,once,-,TRBV28,14,TRBJ2-7
TGTGCCAGCAGTGGGGGGGGCCACCAGAACACTGAAGCTTTCTTT,CASSGGGHQNTEAFF,-,-,TRBV2,15,TRBJ1-1
TGTGCCAGCAGTTTACCCACCCTAGGAATCGTAACCTACGAGCAGTACTTC,CASSLPTLGIVTYEQYF,-,-,TRBV28,17,TRBJ2-7
TGTGCCAGCAGTTCCAACCAGGTCGCCGGGACAGTTAATTCACCCCTCCACTTT,CASSSNQVAGTVNSPLHF,-,TRBD1,TRBV27,18,TRBJ1-6
TGTGCCAGCAGCCAATCCCTGGGGCGGGATAGCTACGAGCAGTACTTC,CASSQSLGRDSYEQYF,once,-,TRBV3-1/TRBV3-2,16,TRBJ2-7
TGTGCCTGGAGTGTGAAGCTGAACACTGAAGCTTTCTTT,CAWSVKLNTEAFF,-,-,TRBV30,13,TRBJ1-1
TGTGCCACCAGCAGAGACCGAGGGCAAGAGACCCAGTACTTC,CATSRDRGQETQYF,-,-,TRBV15,14,TRBJ2-5
TGTGCCAGCAAAGTAACCGGGACAGGAGTCAATCAGCCCCAGCATTTT,CASKVTGTGVNQPQHF,-,-,TRBV21-1,16,TRBJ1-5
TGTGCCAGCAGCTTAAACCCAGGGACCTACGAGCAGTACTTC,CASSLNPGTYEQYF,-,-,TRBV11-2,14,TRBJ2-7
TGTGCCAGCTCACCCGACAGGGGGCCTCAGCCCCAGCATTTT,CASSPDRGPQPQHF,-,TRBD1,TRBV18,14,TRBJ1-5
TGTGCCAGCAGTGGAGGGACAGAGATTAGGCTTTCTGGAAACACCATATATTTT,CASSGGTEIRLSGNTIYF,once,TRBD1,TRBV6-1,18,TRBJ1-3
TGTGCCAGCCAGCTACCCCGCGGCCGGGCTAGCGGGGGGACAGATACGCAGTATTTT,CASQLPRGRASGGTDTQYF,once,TRBD2,TRBV28,19,TRBJ2-3
TGTGCCAGCAGTTTATACGACAGCAGCAATCAGCCCCAGCATTTT,CASSLYDSSNQPQHF,-,-,TRBV27,15,TRBJ1-5
TGTGCCAGCAGCCAACCGGGACTAGCTTACCAAGAGACCCAGTACTTC,CASSQPGLAYQETQYF,-,TRBD2,TRBV3-1/TRBV3-2,16,TRBJ2-5
TGTGCCAGTAGTTCCCGCTTGGTAGGCAGGGGGCTTGTCGTCTACACCTTC,CASSSRLVGRGLVVYTF,-,TRBD1,TRBV19,17,TRBJ1-2